Below, 11 T cell receptor beta chains from the same sample are listed, as sequenced in a study of technical replicates of blood from several donors. Generated by immunoSEQ multiplex PCR, the TCRdb table keeps only in-frame clones and is missing some. Of just over 15,000 clones in the sample, more than 75% were seen once. Sequenced: PBMCs. These receptors came from a human donor in good health.

J is TRBJ1-3 and V is TRBV6-5, with 8 positions matching TRBD1. Germline assignment: CDR1 MNHEY and CDR2 SVGAGI. CDR3 size: 16 residues. V was pared by 4 bases and J by 0 bases, with 5 bases of the junction left unmatched. CDR3 sequence: CASSWGTGDSGNTIYF. The CDR3 region has the DNA TGTGCCAGCAGTTGGGGGACAGGAGACTCTGGAAACACCATATATTTT.

This clone came up a few times. Different DNA sequences within this sample yield the same CDR3. The CDR3 loop reads CASSIDLASGSYNEQFF. The CDR3 nucleotides read TGTGCCAGTAGTATAGACCTAGCTTCGGGCTCCTACAATGAGCAGTTCTTC. The J gene is TRBJ2-1, the V gene TRBV19, with D possibly being TRBD2 (5 bases). CDR3 length equals 17 residues. Germline CDR1 reads LNHDA; CDR2 reads SQIVND (reference sequence). Trimming took 0 bases from V and 0 from J, leaving 12 bases between them.

V and J are TRBV7-6 and TRBJ2-3; 10 bases align to TRBD2. Germline lookup yields CDR1 SGHVS and CDR2 FNYEAQ. V gave up 4 bases and J gave up 6 bases; unmatched junction bases: 7. This CDR3 comprises 15 residues. CDR3 sequence reads: CASSSGAGGGDTQYF. The DNA of the CDR3 is TGTGCCAGCAGCTCTGGAGCGGGAGGGGGTGATACGCAGTATTTT.

The chain employs TRBV30 and TRBJ2-5; 8 bases fit TRBD1. Germline CDR1 GTSNPN, CDR2 SVGIG (reference sequence). The trim removed 4 bases at V and 2 bases at J, leaving 6 bases unmatched. This CDR3 region has 14 residues. The CDR3 nucleotides are TGTGCCTGGAACAATGGACAGGGACAAGAGACCCAGTACTTC. It translates to CAWNNGQGQETQYF. Drawing the rest from reference TRBV30 and TRBJ2-5, the complete variable domain is SQTIHQWPATLVQPVGSPLSLECTVEGTSNPNLYWYRQAAGRGLQLLFYSVGIGQISSEVPQNLSASRPQDRQFILSSKKLLLSDSGFYLCAWNNGQGQETQYFGPGTRLLVL.

J is TRBJ2-1 and V is TRBV27, with TRBD2 identical over 10 bases. This CDR3 comprises 12 residues. CDR1 is MNHEY, CDR2 SMNVEV, per germline (reference sequence). V lost 5 bases to trimming and J lost 11 bases; unmatched junction nucleotides: 3. The DNA for the CDR3 is TGTGCCAGCAGTGCTACTAGCGGGAAGCAGTTCTTC. This gives the protein CASSATSGKQFF.

This chain uses TRBV7-9 with TRBJ2-7, with 9 bases identical to TRBD2. V gave up 5 bases and J gave up 0 bases; unmatched junction bases: 5. The germline gives CDR1 SEHNR, CDR2 FQNEAQ (reference sequence). The CDR3 spans 15 residues. The CDR3 loop is CASSPGLADSYEQYF. In DNA form, the CDR3 reads TGTGCCAGCAGCCCGGGACTAGCCGACTCCTACGAGCAGTACTTC.

On this clone itself: Other DNA sequences in the sample encode the same CDR3. This rearrangement joins TRBV4-1 to TRBJ2-5, with 7 bases identical to TRBD2. The junction had 6 bases not matched to a gene; V was cut back by 3 bases and J by 2 bases. This CDR3 spans 15 amino acids. Germline CDR1 reads MGHRA; CDR2 reads YSYEKL. The CDR3 here is CASSHGTSAQETQYF. CDR3 nucleotides: TGCGCCAGCAGCCATGGAACTAGCGCTCAAGAGACCCAGTACTTC.

This clone was observed a single time. The gene calls are TRBV18 and TRBJ2-7, with TRBD2 matching 7 bases. The CDR3 sequence is 12 residues long. The germline V gene has CDR1 KGHSH and CDR2 LQKENI. Trimming took 8 bases from V and 6 from J; bases not matched to a gene: 7. As DNA, the CDR3 is TGTGCCAGCCGGGGGGAGGGCAGCGAGCAGTACTTC. Protein sequence: CASRGEGSEQYF. The full variable domain, in which reference TRBV18 and TRBJ2-7 provide the parts outside the CDR3, is NAGVMQNPRHLVRRRGQEARLRCSPMKGHSHVYWYRQLPEEGLKFMVYLQKENIIDESGMPKERFSAEFPKEGPSILRIQQVVRGDSAAYFCASRGEGSEQYFGPGTRLTVT.

The table lists this clone with a count of one. The V and J genes are TRBV2 and TRBJ2-1; TRBD2 agrees at 9 bases. The CDR3 covers 13 residues. Trimming at V came to 7 bases and at J to 9 bases, leaving 7 bases not matched to a gene. Germline-derived CDR1 and CDR2 are SNHLY and FYNNEI. The CDR3 DNA follows: TGTGCCAGCACCGGGACTAGCAGGAGTGAGCAGTTCTTC. Translation: CASTGTSRSEQFF.

The chain is built from TRBV7-2 and TRBJ1-2; D gene uncertain. The CDR3 has 15 amino acids. V was trimmed by 5 bases and J by 4 bases, leaving 17 bases between them. In germline, CDR1 is SGHTA, CDR2 FQGNSA. The DNA for the CDR3 is TGTGCCAGCAGCCCTGATATTGAGGGTACCTATGGCTACACCTTC. It yields the protein CASSPDIEGTYGYTF.

This clone has just one count. The chain links TRBV10-2 to TRBJ2-1; possibly TRBD2 for D (6 bases). Germline values: CDR1 WSHSY, CDR2 SAAADI. The CDR3 extends over 15 amino acids. Trimming left V 4 bases short and J 4 bases short, with 14 bases between. CDR3: CASSGTTQGYNEQFF. The CDR3 nucleotides read TGCGCCAGCAGTGGGACTACCCAAGGGTACAATGAGCAGTTCTTC.